The clone carrying this TCR beta chain was recorded a few times. The CDR3 loop spans 13 amino acids. CDR1 is SGHRS, CDR2 YFSETQ, per germline. Trimming stripped 6 bases from V and 2 bases from J, with 12 bases between. This record comes from a study of CD8+ T cells in alopecia areata. Treatment described: oral pan-JAK inhibitor, 5-10 mg twice daily. TCR sequencing used cDNA made by reverse transcription of extracted RNA. Profiled with immunoSEQ multiplex PCR; TCRdb holds only in-frame clones, not every one. The table lists around 180,000 clones, more than 50% of them singletons, with over 1% in the top ten.

The sequences come from CD4+ T cells sorted from blood, collected at week 24, from a patient treated with tofacitinib. The V gene is TRBV5-1, the J gene TRBJ2-7, with D maybe TRBD2 (6 bases). The clonotype originates from a human donor with alopecia areata. The CDR3 loop is CASTPEGTYEQYF. CDR3 nucleotides: TGCGCCAGCACCCCGGAGGGGACCTACGAGCAGTACTTC.